This T cell receptor (beta chain) was sequenced for a study of control samples from healthy donors and cancer patients. The CDR3 length is 13 residues. Germline CDR1 and CDR2: SQVTM and ANQGSEA. V dropped 4 bases and J dropped 4 bases, with 13 bases sitting between them. Repertoires were generated with immunoSEQ multiplex PCR, while TCRdb's copy carries only in-frame clones and drops some. The table has about 94,000 clones, 90% seen once. The source of this sequence is a woman aged 18-35 years in good health. This chain uses TRBV29-1 with TRBJ1-1; D might be TRBD1 (5 bases). Sequenced: blood. CDR3 amino acids: CSVGSRGGTEAFF. CDR3 sequence (DNA): TGCAGCGTTGGGAGTCGGGGGGGCACTGAAGCTTTCTTT.